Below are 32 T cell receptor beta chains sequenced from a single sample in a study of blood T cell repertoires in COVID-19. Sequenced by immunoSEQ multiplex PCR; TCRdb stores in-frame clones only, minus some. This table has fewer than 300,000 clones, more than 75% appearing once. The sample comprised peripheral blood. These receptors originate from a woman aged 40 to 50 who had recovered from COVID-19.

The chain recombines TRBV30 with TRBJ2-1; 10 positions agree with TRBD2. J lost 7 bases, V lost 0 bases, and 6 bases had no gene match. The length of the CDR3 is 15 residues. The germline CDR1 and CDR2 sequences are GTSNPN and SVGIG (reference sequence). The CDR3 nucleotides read TGTGCCTGGAGTGTAGCTAGCGGGAGTGGGAATGAGCAGTTCTTC. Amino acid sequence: CAWSVASGSGNEQFF.

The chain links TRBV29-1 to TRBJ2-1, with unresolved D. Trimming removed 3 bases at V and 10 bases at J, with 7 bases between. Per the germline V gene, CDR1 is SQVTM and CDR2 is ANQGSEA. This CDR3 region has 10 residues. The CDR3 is CSVEVREQFF. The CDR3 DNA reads TGCAGCGTTGAGGTCCGGGAGCAGTTCTTC.

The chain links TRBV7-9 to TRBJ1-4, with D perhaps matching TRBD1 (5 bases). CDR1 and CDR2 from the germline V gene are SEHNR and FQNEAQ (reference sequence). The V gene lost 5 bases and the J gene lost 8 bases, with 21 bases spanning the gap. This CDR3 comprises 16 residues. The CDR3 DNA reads TGTGCCAGCAGCCCCATCGGACGGGGGGAATGGGAAAAACTGTTTTTT. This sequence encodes CASSPIGRGEWEKLFF.

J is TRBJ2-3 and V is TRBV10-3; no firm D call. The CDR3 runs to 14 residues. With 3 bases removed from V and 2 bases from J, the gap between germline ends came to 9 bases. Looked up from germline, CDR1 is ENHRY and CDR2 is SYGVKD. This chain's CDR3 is CAISDYPNTDTQYF. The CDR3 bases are TGTGCCATCAGTGACTACCCCAACACAGATACGCAGTATTTT.

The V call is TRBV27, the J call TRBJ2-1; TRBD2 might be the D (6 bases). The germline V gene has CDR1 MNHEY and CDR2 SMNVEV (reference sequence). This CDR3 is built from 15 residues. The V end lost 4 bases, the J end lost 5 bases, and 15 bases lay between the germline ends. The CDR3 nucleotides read TGTGCCAGCAGTTCCCGGAGGGCCGGGGACAATGAGCAGTTCTTC. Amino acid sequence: CASSSRRAGDNEQFF.

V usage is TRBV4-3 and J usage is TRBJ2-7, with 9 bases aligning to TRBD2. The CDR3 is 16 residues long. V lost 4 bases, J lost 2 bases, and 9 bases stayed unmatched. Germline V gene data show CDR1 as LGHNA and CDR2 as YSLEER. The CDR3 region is CASSPGAGGPPYEQYF. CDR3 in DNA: TGCGCCAGCAGCCCTGGGGCGGGGGGGCCACCCTACGAGCAGTACTTC.

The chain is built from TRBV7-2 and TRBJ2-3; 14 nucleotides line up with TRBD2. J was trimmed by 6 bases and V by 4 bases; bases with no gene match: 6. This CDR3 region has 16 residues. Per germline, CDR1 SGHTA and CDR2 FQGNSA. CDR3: CASSSPGLAGVDTQYF. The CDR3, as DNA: TGTGCCAGCAGCTCCCCGGGACTAGCGGGAGTCGATACGCAGTATTTT. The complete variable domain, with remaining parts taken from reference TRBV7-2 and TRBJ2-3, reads GAGVSQSPSNKVTEKGKDVELRCDPISGHTALYWYRQSLGQGLEFLIYFQGNSAPDKSGLPSDRFSAERTGGSVSTLTIQRTQQEDSAVYLCASSSPGLAGVDTQYFGPGTRLTVL.

Here the CDR3 DNA reads TGTGCCAGCAGCACCGACAGGGGGCGGTCACCCCTCCACTTT. Encoded protein: CASSTDRGRSPLHF. V gene TRBV21-1 combines with J gene TRBJ1-6; TRBD1, as called in the table, went unchecked against the DNA. TRBV21-1 is classified as a pseudogene. The CDR3 totals 14 residues.

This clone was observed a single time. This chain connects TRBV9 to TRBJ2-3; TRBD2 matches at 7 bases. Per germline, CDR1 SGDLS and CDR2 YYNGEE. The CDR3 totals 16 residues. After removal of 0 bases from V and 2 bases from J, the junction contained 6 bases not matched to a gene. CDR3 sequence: CASSVAGLAATDTQYF. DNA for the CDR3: TGTGCCAGCAGCGTAGCGGGGCTAGCGGCCACAGATACGCAGTATTTT.

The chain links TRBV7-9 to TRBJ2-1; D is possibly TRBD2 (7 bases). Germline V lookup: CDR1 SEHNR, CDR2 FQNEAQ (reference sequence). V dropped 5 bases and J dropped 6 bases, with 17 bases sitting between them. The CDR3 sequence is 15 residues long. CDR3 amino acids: CASSPGPAGANEQFF. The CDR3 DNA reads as TGTGCCAGCAGCCCAGGGCCCGCGGGGGCCAATGAGCAGTTCTTC.

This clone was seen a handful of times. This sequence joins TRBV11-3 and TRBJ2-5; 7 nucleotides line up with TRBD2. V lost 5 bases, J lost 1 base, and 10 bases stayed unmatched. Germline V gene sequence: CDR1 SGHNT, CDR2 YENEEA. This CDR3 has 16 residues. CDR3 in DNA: TGTGCCAGCAGCCCCGGGACTACCTCTGGCCAAGAGACCCAGTACTTC. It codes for CASSPGTTSGQETQYF.

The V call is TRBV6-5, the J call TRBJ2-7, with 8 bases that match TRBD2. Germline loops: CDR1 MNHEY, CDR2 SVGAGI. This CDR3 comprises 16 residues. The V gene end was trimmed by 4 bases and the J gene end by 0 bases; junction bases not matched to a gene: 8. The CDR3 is CASSSGGGARSYEQYF. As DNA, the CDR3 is TGTGCCAGCAGTTCGGGGGGGGGAGCTCGCTCCTACGAGCAGTACTTC.

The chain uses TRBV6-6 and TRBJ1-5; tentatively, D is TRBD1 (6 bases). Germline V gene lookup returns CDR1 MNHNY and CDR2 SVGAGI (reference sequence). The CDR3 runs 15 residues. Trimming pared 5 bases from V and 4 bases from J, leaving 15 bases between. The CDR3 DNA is TGTGCCAGCAGTGGGCAGGGGTTGGGGAATCAGCCCCAGCATTTT. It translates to CASSGQGLGNQPQHF.

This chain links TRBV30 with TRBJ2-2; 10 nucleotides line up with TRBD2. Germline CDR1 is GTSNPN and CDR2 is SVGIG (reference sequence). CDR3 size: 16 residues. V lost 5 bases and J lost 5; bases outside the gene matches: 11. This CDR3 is CAWGRGVAGGTGELFF. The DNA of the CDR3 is TGTGCCTGGGGCCGAGGGGTAGCGGGAGGTACCGGGGAGCTGTTTTTT. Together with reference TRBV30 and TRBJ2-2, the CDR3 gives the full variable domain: SQTIHQWPATLVQPVGSPLSLECTVEGTSNPNLYWYRQAAGRGLQLLFYSVGIGQISSEVPQNLSASRPQDRQFILSSKKLLLSDSGFYLCAWGRGVAGGTGELFFGEGSRLTVL.

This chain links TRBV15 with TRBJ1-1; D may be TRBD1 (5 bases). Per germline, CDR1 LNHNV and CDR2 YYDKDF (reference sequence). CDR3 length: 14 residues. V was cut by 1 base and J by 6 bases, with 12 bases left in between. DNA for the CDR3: TGTGCCACCAGCAGAGTGGGGCTCCCGGCTGAAGCTTTCTTT. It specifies CATSRVGLPAEAFF.

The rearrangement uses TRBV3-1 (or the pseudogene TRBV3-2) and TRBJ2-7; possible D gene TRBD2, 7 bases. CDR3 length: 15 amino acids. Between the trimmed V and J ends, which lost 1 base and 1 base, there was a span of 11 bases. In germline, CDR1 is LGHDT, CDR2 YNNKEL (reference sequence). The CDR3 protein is CASSQVGGGSYEQYF. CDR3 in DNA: TGTGCCAGCAGCCAAGTAGGGGGGGGGTCCTACGAGCAGTACTTC.

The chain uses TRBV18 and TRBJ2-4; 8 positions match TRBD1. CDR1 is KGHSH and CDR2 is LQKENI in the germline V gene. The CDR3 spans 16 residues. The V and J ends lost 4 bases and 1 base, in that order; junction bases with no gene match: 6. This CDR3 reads CASSQTGGSAKNIQYF. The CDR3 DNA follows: TGTGCCAGCTCACAAACAGGGGGTTCGGCCAAAAACATTCAGTACTTC.

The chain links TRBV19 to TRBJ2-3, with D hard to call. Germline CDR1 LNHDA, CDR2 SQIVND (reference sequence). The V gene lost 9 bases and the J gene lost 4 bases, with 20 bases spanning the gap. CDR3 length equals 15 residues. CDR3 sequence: CASQLAPGSPDTQYF. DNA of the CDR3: TGTGCCAGCCAACTTGCCCCGGGTAGCCCAGATACGCAGTATTTT.

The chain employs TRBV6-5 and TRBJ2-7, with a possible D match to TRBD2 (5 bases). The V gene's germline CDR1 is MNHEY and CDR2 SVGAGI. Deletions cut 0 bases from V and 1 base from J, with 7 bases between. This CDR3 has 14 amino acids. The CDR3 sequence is CASSYSRVSYEQYF. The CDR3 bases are TGTGCCAGCAGTTACTCGCGGGTGTCCTACGAGCAGTACTTC.

As DNA, the CDR3 is TGCGCCGGGCACGGGGGACTAGCGCGGCTCCACCCACTTAGCACAGATACGCAGTATTTT. Its translation is CAGHGGLARLHPLSTDTQYF. The V and J genes are TRBV4-3 and TRBJ2-3; TRBD2 matches 10 bases. With V trimmed by 11 bases and J by 0 bases, 23 bases remained unmatched. There are 20 residues in the CDR3. The V gene's germline CDR1 is LGHNA and CDR2 YSLEER.

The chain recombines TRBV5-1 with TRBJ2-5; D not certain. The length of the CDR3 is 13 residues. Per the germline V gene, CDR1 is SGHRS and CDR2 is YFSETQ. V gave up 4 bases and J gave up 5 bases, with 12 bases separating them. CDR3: CASSPRDGETQYF. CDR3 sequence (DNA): TGCGCCAGCAGCCCCCGAGATGGTGAGACCCAGTACTTC.

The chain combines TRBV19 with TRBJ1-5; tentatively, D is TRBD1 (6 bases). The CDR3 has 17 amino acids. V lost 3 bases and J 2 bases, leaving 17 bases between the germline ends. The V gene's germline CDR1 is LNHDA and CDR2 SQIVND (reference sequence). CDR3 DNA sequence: TGTGCCAGTAGTATCAGGGCGGGGGGCCTGGGCAATCAGCCCCAGCATTTT. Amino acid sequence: CASSIRAGGLGNQPQHF.

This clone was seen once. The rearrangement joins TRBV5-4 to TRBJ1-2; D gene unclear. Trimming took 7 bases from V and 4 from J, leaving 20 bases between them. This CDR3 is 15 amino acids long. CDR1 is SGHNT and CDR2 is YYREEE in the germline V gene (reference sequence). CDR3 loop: CASPTPPFQFYGYTF. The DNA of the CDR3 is TGTGCCAGCCCCACCCCCCCGTTCCAGTTCTATGGCTACACCTTC.

CDR3 region: CASSQEGGTSGMDEQFF. In DNA, the CDR3 is TGTGCCAGCAGCCAAGAGGGGGGGACTAGCGGGATGGATGAGCAGTTCTTC. The genes are TRBV3-1 (or the pseudogene TRBV3-2) and TRBJ2-1, with TRBD2 matching 13 bases. Trimming took 0 bases from V and 8 from J; bases not matched to a gene: 7. The CDR3 totals 17 residues. From germline, CDR1 is LGHDT and CDR2 YNNKEL (reference sequence).

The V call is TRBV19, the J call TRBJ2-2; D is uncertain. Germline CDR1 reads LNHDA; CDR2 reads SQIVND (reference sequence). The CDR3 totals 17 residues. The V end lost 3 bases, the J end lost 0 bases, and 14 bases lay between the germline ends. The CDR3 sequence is CASSMGRSPSNTGELFF. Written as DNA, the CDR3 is TGTGCCAGTAGTATGGGCAGGTCCCCCTCGAACACCGGGGAGCTGTTTTTT.

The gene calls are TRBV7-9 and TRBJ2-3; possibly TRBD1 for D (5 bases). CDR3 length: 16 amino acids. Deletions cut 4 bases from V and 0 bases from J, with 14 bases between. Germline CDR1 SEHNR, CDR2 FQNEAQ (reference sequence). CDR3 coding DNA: TGTGCCAGCAGCTCCACAGGTACCCCTAGCACAGATACGCAGTATTTT. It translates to CASSSTGTPSTDTQYF.

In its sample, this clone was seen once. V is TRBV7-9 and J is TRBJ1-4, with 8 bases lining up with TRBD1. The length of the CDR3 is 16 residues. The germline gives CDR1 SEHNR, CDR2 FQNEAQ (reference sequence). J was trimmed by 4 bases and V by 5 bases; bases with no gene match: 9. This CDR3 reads CASSTPPGQVNEKLFF. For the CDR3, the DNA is TGTGCCAGCAGCACACCGCCGGGACAGGTTAATGAAAAACTGTTTTTT.

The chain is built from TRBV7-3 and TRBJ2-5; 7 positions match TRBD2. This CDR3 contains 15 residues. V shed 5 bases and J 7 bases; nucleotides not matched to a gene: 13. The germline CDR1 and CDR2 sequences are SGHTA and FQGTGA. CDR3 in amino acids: CASSPNGERGVTQYF. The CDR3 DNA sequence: TGTGCCAGCAGCCCCAATGGGGAGCGGGGAGTGACCCAGTACTTC.

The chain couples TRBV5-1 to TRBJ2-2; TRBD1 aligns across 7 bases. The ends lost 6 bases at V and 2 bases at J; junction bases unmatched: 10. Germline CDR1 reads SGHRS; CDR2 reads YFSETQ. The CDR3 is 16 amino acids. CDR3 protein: CASTFRGGDNTGELFF. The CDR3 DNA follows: TGCGCCAGCACCTTTCGAGGGGGCGATAACACCGGGGAGCTGTTTTTT.

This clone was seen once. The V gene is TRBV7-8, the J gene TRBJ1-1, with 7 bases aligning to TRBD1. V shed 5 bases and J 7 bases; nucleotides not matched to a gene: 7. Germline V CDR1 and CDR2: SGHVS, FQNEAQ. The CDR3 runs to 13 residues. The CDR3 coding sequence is TGTGCCAGCAGCACCGCGACAGGGCTTGAAGCTTTCTTT. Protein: CASSTATGLEAFF.

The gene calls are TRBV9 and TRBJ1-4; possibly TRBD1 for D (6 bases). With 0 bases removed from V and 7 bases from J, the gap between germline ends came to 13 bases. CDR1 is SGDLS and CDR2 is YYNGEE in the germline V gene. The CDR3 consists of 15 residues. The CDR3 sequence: CASSVAVGAGEKLFF. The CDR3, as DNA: TGTGCCAGCAGCGTAGCTGTGGGGGCCGGTGAAAAACTGTTTTTT. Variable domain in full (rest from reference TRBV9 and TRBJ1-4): DSGVTQTPKHLITATGQRVTLRCSPRSGDLSVYWYQQSLDQGLQFLIQYYNGEERAKGNILERFSAQQFPDLHSELNLSSLELGDSALYFCASSVAVGAGEKLFFGSGTQLSVL.

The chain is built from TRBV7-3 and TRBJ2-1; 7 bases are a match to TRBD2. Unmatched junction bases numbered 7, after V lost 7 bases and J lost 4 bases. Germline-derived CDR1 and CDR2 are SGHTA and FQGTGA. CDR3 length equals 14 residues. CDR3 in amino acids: CASKPGGPYNEQFF. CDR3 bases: TGTGCCAGCAAGCCGGGAGGCCCTTACAATGAGCAGTTCTTC.